This T cell receptor (beta chain) comes out of a study of metastatic and nonmetastatic thyroid tumors (dated by TCRdb to 2018 to 2020). As for the study more broadly: Repertoires from peripheral blood and from tumor or nodule tissue samples of malignant and benign thyroid patients were compared. Summary of the overall study and its limitations: In both blood and tumor samples, TCR beta diversity was reported to be significantly higher in malignant tumors than in benign nodules.

V loses 7 bases at its end and J loses 0 bases; junction bases beyond the gene matches: 10. The CDR3 holds 18 amino acids from the cysteine to the phenylalanine. The entry retains the CDR3 DNA only, 54 bases that are in frame from base 1. According to the germline V gene, CDR1 reads MNHEY and CDR2 reads SVGAGI. The library came from PCR. Instrument on record: Illumina HiSeq 4000. High-throughput sequencing was used to profile the TCR beta-chain CDR3 region of every patient. In the original analysis: A classifier to discriminate distant-metastatic papillary thyroid cancer patients was built from CDR3 differences across clinicopathological groups. To measure repertoire diversity the researchers used the Shannon index, while the Morisita-Horn index served to gauge how similar the tumor and blood repertoires were. The public sequencing data were trimmed at Q25 with fastp and processed into clonotypes with MiXCR by TCRdb, which kept only in-frame beta chains. The V and J calls shown here were made by TCRdb, not taken from the authors' results. Across this sample there are around 8,000 clones, with 26% seen only once. The ten largest clones add up to roughly 6.1% of the sample.

Details on this clone: The antigen it recognizes is unknown. There are no base qualities to consult, and no much larger clone falls within one base.

No patient had received any treatment before thyroid surgery. Using T-cell receptor beta sequencing, the study looked back at clinical samples from patients collected from about 2011 to 2018. Recombination connected TRBV6-5 to TRBJ2-6; TRBD1 matches 9 bases in the middle. The clonotype was recovered from a female donor with papillary thyroid cancer or a benign thyroid nodule (not recorded which). Some clones in this sample may be carry-over from other donors' samples. Material: adjacent normal tissue. At the DNA level, the sequence is TGTGCCAGCACCGGACAGGGGATGTTTGACTCTGGGGCCAACGTCCTGACTTTC. Translated, it gives CASTGQGMFDSGANVLTF.